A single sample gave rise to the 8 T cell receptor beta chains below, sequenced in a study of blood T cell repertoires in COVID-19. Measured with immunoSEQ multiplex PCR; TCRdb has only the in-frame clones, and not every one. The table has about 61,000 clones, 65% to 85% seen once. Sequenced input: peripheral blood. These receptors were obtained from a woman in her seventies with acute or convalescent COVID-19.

CDR3 sequence reads: CASSLGQKPDTQYF. The DNA of the CDR3 is TGTGCCAGCAGTCTGGGACAGAAGCCAGATACGCAGTATTTT. This chain joins TRBV2 and TRBJ2-3; TRBD1 matches at 7 bases. Germline loops: CDR1 SNHLY, CDR2 FYNNEI. The CDR3 totals 14 residues. Trimming removed 5 bases from V and 4 bases from J; junction bases left unmatched: 6.

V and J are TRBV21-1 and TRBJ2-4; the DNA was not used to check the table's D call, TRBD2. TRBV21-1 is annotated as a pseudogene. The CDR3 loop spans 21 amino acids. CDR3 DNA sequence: TGTGCCAGCAGCACCTCCCGACGACTAGCGGGGTGGGGGTTAGCCAAAAACATTCAGTACTTC. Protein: CASSTSRRLAGWGLAKNIQYF.

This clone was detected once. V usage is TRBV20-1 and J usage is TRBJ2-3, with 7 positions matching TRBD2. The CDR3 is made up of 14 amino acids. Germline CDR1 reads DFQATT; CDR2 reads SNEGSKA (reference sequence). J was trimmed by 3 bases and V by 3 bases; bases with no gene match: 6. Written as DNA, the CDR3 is TGCAGTGCTAGTGGAGCGGGGAAAACAGATACGCAGTATTTT. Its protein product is CSASGAGKTDTQYF.

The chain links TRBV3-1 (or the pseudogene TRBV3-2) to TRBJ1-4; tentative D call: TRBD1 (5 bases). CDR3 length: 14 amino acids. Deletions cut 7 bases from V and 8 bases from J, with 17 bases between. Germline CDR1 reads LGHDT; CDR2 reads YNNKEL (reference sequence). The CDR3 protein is CASTLGVRLEKLFF. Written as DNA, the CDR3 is TGTGCCAGCACCCTAGGGGTCCGGTTGGAAAAACTGTTTTTT.

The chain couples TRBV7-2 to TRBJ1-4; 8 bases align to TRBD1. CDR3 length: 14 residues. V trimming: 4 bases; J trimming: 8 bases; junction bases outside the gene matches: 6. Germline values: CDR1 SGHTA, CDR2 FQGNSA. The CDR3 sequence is CASSSTGAGEKLFF. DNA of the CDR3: TGTGCCAGCAGCTCGACAGGGGCGGGGGAAAAACTGTTTTTT.

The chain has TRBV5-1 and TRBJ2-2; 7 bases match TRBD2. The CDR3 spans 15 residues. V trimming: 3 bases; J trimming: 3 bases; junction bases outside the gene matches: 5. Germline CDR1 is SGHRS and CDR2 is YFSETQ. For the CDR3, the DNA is TGCGCCAGCAGCTCGACTAGCTTGTACACCGGGGAGCTGTTTTTT. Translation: CASSSTSLYTGELFF.

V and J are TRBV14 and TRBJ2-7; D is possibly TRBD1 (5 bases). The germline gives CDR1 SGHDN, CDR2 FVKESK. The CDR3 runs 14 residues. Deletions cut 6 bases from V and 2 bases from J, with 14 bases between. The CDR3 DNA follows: TGTGCCAGCAGTCCAAGCAGGGTCCCCTACGAGCAGTACTTC. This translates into CASSPSRVPYEQYF.

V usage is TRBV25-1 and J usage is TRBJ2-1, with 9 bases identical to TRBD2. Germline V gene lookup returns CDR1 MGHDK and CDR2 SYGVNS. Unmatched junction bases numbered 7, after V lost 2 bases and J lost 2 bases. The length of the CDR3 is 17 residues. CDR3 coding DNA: TGTGCCAGCAGTGAAGCCGGGACTAGCAACCCCTACAATGAGCAGTTCTTC. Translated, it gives CASSEAGTSNPYNEQFF.